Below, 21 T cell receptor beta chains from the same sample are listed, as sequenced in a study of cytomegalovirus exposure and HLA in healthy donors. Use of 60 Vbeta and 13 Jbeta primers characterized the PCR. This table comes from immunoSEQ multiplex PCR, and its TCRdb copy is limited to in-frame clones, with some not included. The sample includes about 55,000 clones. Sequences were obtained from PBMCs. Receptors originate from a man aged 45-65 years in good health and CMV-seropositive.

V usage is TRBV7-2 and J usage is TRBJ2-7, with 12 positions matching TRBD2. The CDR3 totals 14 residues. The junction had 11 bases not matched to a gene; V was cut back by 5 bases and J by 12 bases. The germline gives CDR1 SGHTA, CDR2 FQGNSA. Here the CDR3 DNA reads TGTGCCAGCAGCGTTCCTAGCGGGGGGGCGAGGTTGTACTTC. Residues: CASSVPSGGARLYF.

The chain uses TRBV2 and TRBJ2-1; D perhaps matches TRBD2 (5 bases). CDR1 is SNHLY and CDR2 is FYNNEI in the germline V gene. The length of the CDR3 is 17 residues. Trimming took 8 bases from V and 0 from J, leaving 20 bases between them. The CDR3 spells CASGRTEAGLSYNEQFF. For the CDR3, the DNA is TGTGCCAGCGGCCGGACTGAGGCGGGCCTCTCCTACAATGAGCAGTTCTTC.

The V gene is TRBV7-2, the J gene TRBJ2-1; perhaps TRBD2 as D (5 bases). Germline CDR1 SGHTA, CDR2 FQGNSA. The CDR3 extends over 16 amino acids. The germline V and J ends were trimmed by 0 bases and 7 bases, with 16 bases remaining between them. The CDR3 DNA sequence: TGTGCCAGCAGCTTAGCACGGCCCCGTGGCGGGAATGAGCAGTTCTTC. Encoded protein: CASSLARPRGGNEQFF.

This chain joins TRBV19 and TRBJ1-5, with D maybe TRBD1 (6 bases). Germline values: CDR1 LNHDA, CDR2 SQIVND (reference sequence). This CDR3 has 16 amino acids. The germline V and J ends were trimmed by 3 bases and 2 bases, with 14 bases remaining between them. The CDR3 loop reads CASSIVTGGGNQPQHF. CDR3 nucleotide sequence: TGTGCCAGTAGTATTGTAACGGGGGGCGGCAATCAGCCCCAGCATTTT.

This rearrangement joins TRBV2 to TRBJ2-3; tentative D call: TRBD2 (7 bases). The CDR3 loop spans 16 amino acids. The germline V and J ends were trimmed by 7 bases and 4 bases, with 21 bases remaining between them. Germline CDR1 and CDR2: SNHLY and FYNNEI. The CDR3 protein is CASTQDSGGQADTQYF. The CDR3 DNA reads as TGTGCCAGCACCCAAGACTCGGGGGGCCAAGCAGATACGCAGTATTTT.

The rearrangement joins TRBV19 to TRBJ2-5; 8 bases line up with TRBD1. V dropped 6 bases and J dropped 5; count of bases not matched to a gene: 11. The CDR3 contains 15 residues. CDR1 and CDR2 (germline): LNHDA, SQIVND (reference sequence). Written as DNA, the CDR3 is TGTGCCAGTAGCCTACAGGGGGGCTCTGTGGAGACCCAGTACTTC. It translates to CASSLQGGSVETQYF.

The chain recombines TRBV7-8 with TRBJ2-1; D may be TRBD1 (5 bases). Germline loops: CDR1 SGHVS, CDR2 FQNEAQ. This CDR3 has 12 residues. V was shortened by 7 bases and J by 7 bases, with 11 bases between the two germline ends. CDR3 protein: CASKARVNEQFF. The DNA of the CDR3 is TGTGCCAGCAAGGCCAGGGTGAATGAGCAGTTCTTC.

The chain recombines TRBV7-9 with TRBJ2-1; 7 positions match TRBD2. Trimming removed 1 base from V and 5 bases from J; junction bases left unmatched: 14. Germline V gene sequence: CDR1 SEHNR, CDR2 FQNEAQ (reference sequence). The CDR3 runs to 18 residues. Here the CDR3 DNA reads TGTGCCAGCAGCTTAGGCAGGCTAGCGGAAATTCGACACAATGAGCAGTTCTTC. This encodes CASSLGRLAEIRHNEQFF.

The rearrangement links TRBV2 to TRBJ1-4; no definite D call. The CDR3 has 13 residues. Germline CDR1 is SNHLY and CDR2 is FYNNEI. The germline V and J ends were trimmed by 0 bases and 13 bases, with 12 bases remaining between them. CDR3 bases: TGTGCCAGCAGTGAAGCGCTTCGAGAGGTACTGTTTTTT. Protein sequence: CASSEALREVLFF.

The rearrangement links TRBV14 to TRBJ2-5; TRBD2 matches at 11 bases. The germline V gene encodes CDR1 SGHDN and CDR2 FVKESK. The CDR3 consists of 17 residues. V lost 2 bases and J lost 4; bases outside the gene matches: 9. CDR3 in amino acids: CASSQLTTSGVGETQYF. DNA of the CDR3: TGTGCCAGCAGCCAACTAACGACTAGCGGGGTTGGAGAGACCCAGTACTTC.

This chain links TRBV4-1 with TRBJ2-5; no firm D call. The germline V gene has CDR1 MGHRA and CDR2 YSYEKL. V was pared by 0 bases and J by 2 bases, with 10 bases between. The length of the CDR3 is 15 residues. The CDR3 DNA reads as TGCGCCAGCAGCCAAGAAGAGGCGAGACAAGAGACCCAGTACTTC. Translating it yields CASSQEEARQETQYF.

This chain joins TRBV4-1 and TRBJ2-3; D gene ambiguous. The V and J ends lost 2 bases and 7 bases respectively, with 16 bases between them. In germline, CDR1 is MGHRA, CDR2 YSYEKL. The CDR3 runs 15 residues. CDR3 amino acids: CASSQSQASYYTQYF. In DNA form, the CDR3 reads TGCGCCAGCAGCCAATCGCAGGCATCCTACTATACGCAGTATTTT.

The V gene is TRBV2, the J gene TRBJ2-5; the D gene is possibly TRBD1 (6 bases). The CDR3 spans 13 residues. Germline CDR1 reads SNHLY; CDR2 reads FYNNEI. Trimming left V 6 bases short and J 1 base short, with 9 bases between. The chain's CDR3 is CASSGTPQETQYF. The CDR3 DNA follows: TGTGCCAGCAGCGGGACACCCCAAGAGACCCAGTACTTC.

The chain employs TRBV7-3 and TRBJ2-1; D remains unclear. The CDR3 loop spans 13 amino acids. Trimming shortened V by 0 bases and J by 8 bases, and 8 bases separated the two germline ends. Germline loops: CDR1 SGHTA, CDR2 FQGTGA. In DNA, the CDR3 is TGTGCCAGCAGCTTAACGTTCGAGGATGAGCAGTTCTTC. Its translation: CASSLTFEDEQFF.

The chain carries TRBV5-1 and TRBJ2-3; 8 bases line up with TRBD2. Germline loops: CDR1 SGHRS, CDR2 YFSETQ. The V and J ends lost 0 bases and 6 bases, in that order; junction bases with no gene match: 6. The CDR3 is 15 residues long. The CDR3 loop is CASSLGASGLDTQYF. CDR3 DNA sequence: TGCGCCAGCAGCTTGGGTGCTAGCGGGCTTGATACGCAGTATTTT. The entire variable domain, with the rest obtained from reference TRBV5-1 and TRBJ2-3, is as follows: KAGVTQTPRYLIKTRGQQVTLSCSPISGHRSVSWYQQTPGQGLQFLFEYFSETQRNKGNFPGRFSGRQFSNSRSEMNVSTLELGDSALYLCASSLGASGLDTQYFGPGTRLTVL.

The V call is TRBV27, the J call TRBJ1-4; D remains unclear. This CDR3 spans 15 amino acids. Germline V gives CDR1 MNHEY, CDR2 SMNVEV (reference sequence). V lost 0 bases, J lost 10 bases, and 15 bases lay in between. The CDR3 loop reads CASSLSWQTGGKLFF. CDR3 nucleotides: TGTGCCAGCAGTTTATCGTGGCAGACTGGAGGAAAACTGTTTTTT.

The CDR3 DNA reads TGTGCCAGCAGTTACTCGAGAACAGGGGAGTCACCCCTCCACTTT. Protein: CASSYSRTGESPLHF. The chain uses TRBV6-5 and TRBJ1-6; 7 bases line up with TRBD1. This CDR3 has 15 amino acids. V was clipped by 0 bases and J by 10 bases; unmatched bases: 6. CDR1 is MNHEY, CDR2 SVGAGI, per germline.

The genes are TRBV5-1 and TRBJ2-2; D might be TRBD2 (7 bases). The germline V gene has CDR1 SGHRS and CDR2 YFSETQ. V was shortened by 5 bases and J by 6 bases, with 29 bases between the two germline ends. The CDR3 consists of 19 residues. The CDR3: CASRGGRQALPMGAGELFF. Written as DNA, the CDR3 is TGCGCCAGCAGGGGGGGGCGACAGGCCCTACCTATGGGGGCCGGGGAGCTGTTTTTT.

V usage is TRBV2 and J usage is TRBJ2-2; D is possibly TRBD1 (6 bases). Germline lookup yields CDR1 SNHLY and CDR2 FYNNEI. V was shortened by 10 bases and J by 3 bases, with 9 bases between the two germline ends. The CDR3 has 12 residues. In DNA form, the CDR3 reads TGTGCCAAGAAGGGGGACACCGGGGAGCTGTTTTTT. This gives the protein CAKKGDTGELFF.

The CDR3, as DNA: TGTGCCTCACGGGGACTCCCGAACACTGAAGCTTTCTTT. This translates into CASRGLPNTEAFF. The V call is TRBV10-3, the J call TRBJ1-1, with a tentative D call TRBD1 (5 bases). Per germline, CDR1 ENHRY and CDR2 SYGVKD. Between the trimmed V and J ends, which lost 11 bases and 1 base, there was a span of 14 bases. This CDR3 spans 13 amino acids.

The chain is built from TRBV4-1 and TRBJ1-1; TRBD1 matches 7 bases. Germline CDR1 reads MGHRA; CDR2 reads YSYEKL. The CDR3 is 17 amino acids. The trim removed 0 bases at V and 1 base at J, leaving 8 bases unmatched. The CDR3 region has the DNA TGCGCCAGCAGCCAAGATCTGTCAGGGGGATGGAACACTGAAGCTTTCTTT. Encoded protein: CASSQDLSGGWNTEAFF.